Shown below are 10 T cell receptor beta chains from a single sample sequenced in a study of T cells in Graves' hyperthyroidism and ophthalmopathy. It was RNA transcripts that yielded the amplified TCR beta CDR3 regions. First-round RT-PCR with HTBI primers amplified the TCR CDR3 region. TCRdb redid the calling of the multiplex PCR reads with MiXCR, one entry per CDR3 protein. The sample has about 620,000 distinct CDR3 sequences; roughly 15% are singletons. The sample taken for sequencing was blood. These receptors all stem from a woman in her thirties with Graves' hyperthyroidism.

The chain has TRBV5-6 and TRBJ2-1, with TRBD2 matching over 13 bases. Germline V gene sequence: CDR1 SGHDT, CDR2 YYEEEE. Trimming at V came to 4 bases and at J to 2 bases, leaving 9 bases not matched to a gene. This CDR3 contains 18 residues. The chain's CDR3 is CASSQSLLAGGAYNEQFF. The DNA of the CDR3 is TGTGCCAGCAGCCAGAGTCTACTAGCGGGAGGGGCCTACAATGAGCAGTTCTTC. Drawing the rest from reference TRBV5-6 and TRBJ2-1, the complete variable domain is DAGVTQSPTHLIKTRGQQVTLRCSPKSGHDTVSWYQQALGQGPQFIFQYYEEEERQRGNFPDRFSGHQFPNYSSELNVNALLLGDSALYLCASSQSLLAGGAYNEQFFGPGTRLTVL.

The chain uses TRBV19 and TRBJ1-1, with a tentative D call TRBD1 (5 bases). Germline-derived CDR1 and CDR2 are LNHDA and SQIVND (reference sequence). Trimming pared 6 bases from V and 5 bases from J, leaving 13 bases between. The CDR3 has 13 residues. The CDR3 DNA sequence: TGTGCCAGTAGGCCGGGGGGGGAGACTGAAGCTTTCTTT. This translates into CASRPGGETEAFF. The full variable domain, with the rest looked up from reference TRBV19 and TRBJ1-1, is DGGITQSPKYLFRKEGQNVTLSCEQNLNHDAMYWYRQDPGQGLRLIYYSQIVNDFQKGDIAEGYSVSREKKESFPLTVTSAQKNPTAFYLCASRPGGETEAFFGQGTRLTVV.

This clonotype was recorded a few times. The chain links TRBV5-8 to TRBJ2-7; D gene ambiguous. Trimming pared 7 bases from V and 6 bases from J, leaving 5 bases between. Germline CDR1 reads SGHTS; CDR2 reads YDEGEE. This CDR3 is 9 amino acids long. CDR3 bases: TGTGCCAGCGTGTTCGAGCAGTACTTC. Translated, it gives CASVFEQYF.

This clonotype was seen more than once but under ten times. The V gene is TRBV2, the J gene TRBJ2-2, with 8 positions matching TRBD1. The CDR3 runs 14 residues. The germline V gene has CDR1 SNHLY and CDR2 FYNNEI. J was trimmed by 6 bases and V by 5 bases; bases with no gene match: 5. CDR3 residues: CASSRTGIAGELFF. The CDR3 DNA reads TGTGCCAGCAGTAGGACAGGGATTGCCGGGGAGCTGTTTTTT.

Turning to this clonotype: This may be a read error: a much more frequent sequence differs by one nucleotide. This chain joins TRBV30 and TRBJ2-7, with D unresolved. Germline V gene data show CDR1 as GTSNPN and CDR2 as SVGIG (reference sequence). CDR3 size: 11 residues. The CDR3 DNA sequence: TGTGCCTGGAGTCGTAGCTACGAGCGGTACTTC. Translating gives CAWSRSYERYF.

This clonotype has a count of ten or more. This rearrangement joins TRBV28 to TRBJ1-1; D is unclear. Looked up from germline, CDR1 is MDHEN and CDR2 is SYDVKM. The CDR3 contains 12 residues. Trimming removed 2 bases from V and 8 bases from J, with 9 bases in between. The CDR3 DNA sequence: TGTGCCAGCAGTTTACAGGCCAGGGAAGCTTTCTTT. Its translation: CASSLQAREAFF.

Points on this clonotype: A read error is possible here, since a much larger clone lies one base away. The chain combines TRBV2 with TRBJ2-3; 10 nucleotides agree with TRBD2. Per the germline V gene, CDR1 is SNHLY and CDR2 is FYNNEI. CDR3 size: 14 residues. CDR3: CASASGRKTDMQYF. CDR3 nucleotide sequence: TGTGCCAGCGCTAGCGGGAGAAAAACAGATATGCAGTATTTT.

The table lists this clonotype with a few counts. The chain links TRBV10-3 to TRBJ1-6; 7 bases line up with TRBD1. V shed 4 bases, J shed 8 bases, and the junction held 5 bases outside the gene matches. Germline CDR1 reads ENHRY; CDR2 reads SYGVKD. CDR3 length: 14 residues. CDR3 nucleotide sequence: TGTGCCATCAGTGGAACCAGGGGGGATTCACCCCTCCACTTT. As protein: CAISGTRGDSPLHF.

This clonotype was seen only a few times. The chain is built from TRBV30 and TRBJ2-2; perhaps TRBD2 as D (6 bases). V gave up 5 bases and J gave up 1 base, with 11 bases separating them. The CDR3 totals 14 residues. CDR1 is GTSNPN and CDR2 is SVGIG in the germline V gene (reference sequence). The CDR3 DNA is TGTGCCTGGGCCTCGGGACTGAACACCGGGGAGCTGTTTTTT. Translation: CAWASGLNTGELFF.

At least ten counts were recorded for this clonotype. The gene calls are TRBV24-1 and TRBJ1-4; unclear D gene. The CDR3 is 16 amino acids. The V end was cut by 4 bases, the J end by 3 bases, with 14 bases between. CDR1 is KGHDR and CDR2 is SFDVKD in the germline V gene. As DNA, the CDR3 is TGTGCCACCAGTGACCCTCGCGTACCCGCTAATGAAAAACTGTTTTTT. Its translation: CATSDPRVPANEKLFF.